This T cell receptor beta chain is from a study of blood T cell repertoires in COVID-19. Study-level information: Sites across the United States, Italy and Spain contributed samples from acute and convalescent COVID-19. T cells, B-cell-depleted T cells, or PBMCs supplied cDNA or gDNA.

CDR3 size: 16 residues. J was trimmed by 6 bases and V by 4 bases; bases with no gene match: 12. Germline V gene lookup returns CDR1 SGHVS and CDR2 FNYEAQ. Original handling: Nucleated cell counts were estimated from reference gene primer amplification. Using immunoSEQ multiplex PCR, the repertoire was profiled, and TCRdb retains in-frame clones only, with some absent. V and J calls plus clone size are reproduced from that table; the DNA served to infer D and trimming. The sample lists under 95,000 clones; around nine tenths were seen once. The chain links TRBV7-6 to TRBJ2-3; 8 bases fit TRBD2. This TCR was recovered from a man aged 55-75 years with acute or convalescent COVID-19. Sample: peripheral blood. The CDR3 here is CASSSLAGGRGDTQYF. The CDR3 coding sequence is TGTGCCAGCAGCTCCCTGGCGGGGGGCCGGGGGGATACGCAGTATTTT.